This T cell receptor beta chain was captured in a study of blood T cell repertoires in COVID-19. Study background: Collection of acute and convalescent COVID-19 samples took place in the United States, Italy and Spain. PBMCs, B-cell-depleted T cells, or T cells were the source of the cDNA or gDNA that made up the material.

CDR1 is SGHNT and CDR2 is YYREEE in the germline V gene (reference sequence). V shed 1 base and J shed 8 bases, with 10 bases lying between them. This CDR3 comprises 13 residues. The authors' processing: Reference gene primers were amplified, and this amplification served to estimate nucleated cell counts. Method: immunoSEQ multiplex PCR; TCRdb's copy keeps in-frame clones and lacks some. D and trimming come from the DNA, and the V and J calls and clone size come from that table. The sample lists more than 70,000 clones; more than 70% were seen once. This chain links TRBV5-4 with TRBJ2-4, with D hard to call. The receptor comes from a woman older than 75 in a cohort sampled during active or convalescent COVID-19. Specimen: peripheral blood. CDR3 residues: CASSLRPGDIQYF. CDR3 sequence (DNA): TGTGCCAGCAGCTTGCGCCCAGGTGACATTCAGTACTTC.